The entry below gives a single T cell receptor beta chain sequence along with its context. No antigen is known for it. This sample is drawn from a study of T cell clonotyping in hematopoietic cell transplantation. Study conclusions and caveats: At the given depth, recipient repertoires were over 97% de novo clonotypes.

Time point indicated: recipient sample about 28 days before transplant, after cytoreduction. Assay used: immunoSEQ multiplex PCR; TCRdb lists only in-frame clones, some missing. This sample has tens of thousands of clones, with almost 97% found just once. The V end lost 10 bases, the J end lost 7 bases, and 10 bases lay between the germline ends. The germline CDR1 and CDR2 sequences are MNHEY and SVGAGI. This CDR3 region has 10 residues. Sequences were derived from peripheral blood mononuclear cells, sampled before stem cell transplant. The chain recombines TRBV6-5 with TRBJ1-2, with D hard to call. The clonotype was recovered from a woman between 45 and 65 years old with acute myeloid leukemia. Some clones in this sample may be carry-over from other donors' samples. The CDR3 is CATRPGGYTF. The CDR3, as DNA: TGTGCCACGAGGCCCGGTGGCTACACCTTC.